This T cell receptor beta chain was sequenced for a study of cytomegalovirus exposure and HLA in healthy donors. Study results and caveats: Rarity held for most TCR sequences, but there were some public TCRs that occurred in many donors. The availability of immune exposure information extended only to CMV serostatus.

The CDR3 consists of 15 residues. CDR1 is MNHEY, CDR2 SVGAGI, per germline. Trimming removed 5 bases from V and 7 bases from J; junction bases left unmatched: 9. This clone occurred once. Antigen unknown. At collection, donors were nominally healthy, but unrecorded immune exposures were probable. The primer mix had 60 Vbeta and 13 Jbeta primers. Profiled with immunoSEQ multiplex PCR; TCRdb holds only in-frame clones, not every one. Of about 160,000 clones in the sample, roughly 77% were seen once. The clonotype was recovered from a woman aged 40 to 50 in good health and CMV-seropositive. The specimen sequenced was PBMCs. The chain employs TRBV6-5 and TRBJ1-2; 11 bases fit TRBD1. The CDR3 sequence is CASSRDGQGAFGYTF. The DNA of the CDR3 is TGTGCCAGCAGTAGAGATGGACAGGGGGCGTTTGGCTACACCTTC.